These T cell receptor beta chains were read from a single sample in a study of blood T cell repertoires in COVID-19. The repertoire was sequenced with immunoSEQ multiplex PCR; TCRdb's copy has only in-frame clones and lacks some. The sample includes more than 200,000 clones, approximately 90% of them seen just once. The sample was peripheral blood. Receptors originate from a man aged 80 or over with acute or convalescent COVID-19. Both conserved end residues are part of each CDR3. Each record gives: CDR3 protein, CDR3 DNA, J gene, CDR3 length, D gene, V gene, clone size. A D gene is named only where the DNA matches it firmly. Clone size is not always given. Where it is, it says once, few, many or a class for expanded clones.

CDR3: CASSLGRVTGLGGETQYF; DNA: TGTGCCAGCAGCTTAGGAAGGGTGACAGGGCTCGGTGGGGAGACCCAGTACTTC; J: TRBJ2-5; length: 18; D: TRBD1; V: TRBV7-9; size: .
CDR3: CASNRGTGEQYF; DNA: TGTGCCAGTAACAGGGGGACGGGGGAGCAGTACTTC; J: TRBJ2-7; length: 12; D: TRBD1; V: TRBV6-5; size: .
CDR3: CATSDRDSEDTQYF; DNA: TGTGCCACCAGTGATCGGGACTCTGAAGATACGCAGTATTTT; J: TRBJ2-3; length: 14; D: .; V: TRBV24-1; size: .
CDR3: CASSFKTGTTNEKLFF; DNA: TGTGCCAGCAGCTTTAAGACAGGGACAACTAATGAAAAACTGTTTTTT; J: TRBJ1-4; length: 16; D: TRBD1; V: TRBV5-4; size: .
CDR3: CASSVLQGRTGGELFF; DNA: TGTGCCAGCAGTGTGCTGCAGGGGCGTACGGGCGGGGAGCTGTTTTTT; J: TRBJ2-2; length: 16; D: .; V: TRBV2; size: .
CDR3: CASSLWATEAFF; DNA: TGTGCCAGCAGTTTATGGGCCACTGAAGCTTTCTTT; J: TRBJ1-1; length: 12; D: .; V: TRBV12-3/TRBV12-4; size: .
CDR3: CASTMGASGANVLTF; DNA: TGTGCCAGCACCATGGGGGCCTCTGGGGCCAACGTCCTGACTTTC; J: TRBJ2-6; length: 15; D: .; V: TRBV2; size: .
CDR3: CASSRAGGMAYEQYF; DNA: TGTGCCAGCAGCCGAGCAGGGGGAATGGCCTACGAGCAGTACTTC; J: TRBJ2-7; length: 15; D: TRBD1; V: TRBV14; size: .
CDR3: CASSPLAGGPNEQFF; DNA: TGTGCCAGCTCACCGCTAGCGGGAGGGCCGAATGAGCAGTTCTTC; J: TRBJ2-1; length: 15; D: TRBD2; V: TRBV18; size: .
CDR3: CASDRASSGNTIYF; DNA: TGTGCCAGCGACAGGGCAAGCTCTGGAAACACCATATATTTT; J: TRBJ1-3; length: 14; D: TRBD1; V: TRBV2; size: .
CDR3: CASSIGSGGELFF; DNA: TGTGCCAGTAGTATTGGGTCGGGCGGGGAGCTGTTTTTT; J: TRBJ2-2; length: 13; D: .; V: TRBV19; size: .
CDR3: CASSLAPRLAPETQYF; DNA: TGTGCCAGCAGCTTAGCCCCAAGACTGGCCCCAGAGACCCAGTACTTC; J: TRBJ2-5; length: 16; D: .; V: TRBV7-9; size: .
CDR3: CASSLGETRGTEQYF; DNA: TGTGCCAGCAGCTTGGGGGAGACTCGGGGGACCGAGCAGTACTTC; J: TRBJ2-7; length: 15; D: .; V: TRBV5-4; size: .
CDR3: CASSEPKETEAFF; DNA: TGTGCCAGCAGCGAACCTAAAGAGACTGAAGCTTTCTTT; J: TRBJ1-1; length: 13; D: .; V: TRBV4-2; size: .
CDR3: CASSQDQRLAGLDTQYF; DNA: TGTGCCAGCAGCCAAGATCAGAGACTAGCGGGGTTAGATACGCAGTATTTT; J: TRBJ2-3; length: 17; D: TRBD2; V: TRBV4-2; size: .
CDR3: CASSHKISIRSGHCVNQPQHF; DNA: TGTGCCAGCAGTCATAAGATCTCGATTCGTTCGGGACACTGTGTGAATCAGCCCCAGCATTTT; J: TRBJ1-5; length: 21; D: .; V: TRBV7-3; size: .
CDR3: CASSLGSGFTSYGYTF; DNA: TGTGCCAGCAGCTTAGGTTCAGGGTTTACCAGCTATGGCTACACCTTC; J: TRBJ1-2; length: 16; D: .; V: TRBV7-2; size: .
CDR3: CSVDSGTGYGYTF; DNA: TGCAGCGTTGATTCGGGGACAGGTTATGGCTACACCTTC; J: TRBJ1-2; length: 13; D: TRBD1; V: TRBV29-1; size: few
CDR3: CASSFGGPSTGELFF; DNA: TGTGCCAGCAGCTTCGGAGGGCCAAGCACCGGGGAGCTGTTTTTT; J: TRBJ2-2; length: 15; D: .; V: TRBV11-2; size: .
CDR3: CASSLFGTGGRVHGYTF; DNA: TGTGCCAGCAGTTTATTTGGGACAGGGGGGCGGGTACATGGCTACACCTTC; J: TRBJ1-2; length: 17; D: TRBD1; V: TRBV28; size: once
CDR3: CASGLVQSQVNTEAFF; DNA: TGTGCTAGTGGTTTGGTACAATCTCAGGTGAACACTGAAGCTTTCTTT; J: TRBJ1-1; length: 16; D: .; V: TRBV12-5; size: .
CDR3: CASSARQRDATGELFF; DNA: TGTGCCAGCAGCGCTAGGCAGCGGGACGCCACCGGGGAGCTGTTTTTT; J: TRBJ2-2; length: 16; D: TRBD2; V: TRBV7-2; size: .
CDR3: CASSARGAGVNEQFF; DNA: TGTGCCAGCAGCGCCCGGGGGGCCGGGGTCAATGAGCAGTTCTTC; J: TRBJ2-1; length: 15; D: .; V: TRBV9; size: .
CDR3: CASSAFAYEQYF; DNA: TGTGCCAGCAGTGCATTTGCCTACGAGCAGTACTTC; J: TRBJ2-7; length: 12; D: .; V: TRBV2; size: once
CDR3: CASSTLVAPYYNEQFF; DNA: TGTGCCAGCAGCACCTTGGTAGCCCCCTATTACAATGAGCAGTTCTTC; J: TRBJ2-1; length: 16; D: .; V: TRBV13; size: .
CDR3: CATSLESLHF; DNA: TGTGCCACCTCCCTTGAGTCCCTCCACTTT; J: TRBJ1-6; length: 10; D: .; V: TRBV21-1; size: .
CDR3: CASSSPPGTGGYNEQFF; DNA: TGTGCCAGCAGCTCACCCCCCGGGACTGGGGGGTACAATGAGCAGTTCTTC; J: TRBJ2-1; length: 17; D: .; V: TRBV5-4; size: few
CDR3: CASSAGRGPQHF; DNA: TGTGCCAGCAGCGCGGGCAGGGGGCCCCAGCATTTT; J: TRBJ1-5; length: 12; D: .; V: TRBV9; size: .
CDR3: CASSPRVGTNEKLFF; DNA: TGTGCCAGCAGTCCCAGGGTTGGAACTAATGAAAAACTGTTTTTT; J: TRBJ1-4; length: 15; D: .; V: TRBV25-1; size: .
CDR3: CASSLGQGAYEQYF; DNA: TGCGCCAGCAGTCTAGGACAGGGCGCCTACGAGCAGTACTTC; J: TRBJ2-7; length: 14; D: TRBD1; V: TRBV5-1; size: .